This T cell receptor beta chain was sequenced for a study of T cell changes during pregnancy in multiple sclerosis. There are 15 residues in the CDR3. The ends were cut back, 6 bases at V and 4 bases at J, with 18 bases in the middle. Germline-derived CDR1 and CDR2 are MNHEY and SVGAGI. Profiled with immunoSEQ multiplex PCR; TCRdb holds only in-frame clones, not every one. The sample contains 50,000 to 60,000 clones, 80% to 90% of which appear only once. The gene calls are TRBV6-5 and TRBJ1-2, with a tentative D call TRBD1 (6 bases). The sample consisted of CD4+ T cells from peripheral blood mononuclear cells, taken in the third trimester of pregnancy. The origin of this receptor is a female donor with multiple sclerosis, enrolled in a pregnancy study. The CDR3 DNA follows: TGTGCCAGCAGCCGAATCGACAGGATCCTCTATGGCTACACCTTC. Encoded protein: CASSRIDRILYGYTF.